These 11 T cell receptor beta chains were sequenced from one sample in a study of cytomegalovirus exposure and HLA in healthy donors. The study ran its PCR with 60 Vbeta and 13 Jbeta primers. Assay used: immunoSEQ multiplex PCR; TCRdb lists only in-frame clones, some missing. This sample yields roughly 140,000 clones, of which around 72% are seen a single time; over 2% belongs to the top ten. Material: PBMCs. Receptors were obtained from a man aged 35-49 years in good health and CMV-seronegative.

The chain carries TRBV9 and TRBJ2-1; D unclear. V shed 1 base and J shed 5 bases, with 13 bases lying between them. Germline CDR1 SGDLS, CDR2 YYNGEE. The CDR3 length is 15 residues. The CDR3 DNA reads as TGTGCCAGCAGCGTAAGCGTCCCGCCTCACAATGAGCAGTTCTTC. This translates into CASSVSVPPHNEQFF.

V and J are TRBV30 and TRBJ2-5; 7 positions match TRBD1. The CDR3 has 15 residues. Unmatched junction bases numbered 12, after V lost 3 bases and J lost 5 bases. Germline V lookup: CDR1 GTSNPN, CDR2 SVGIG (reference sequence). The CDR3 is CAWRTRQGTVETQYF. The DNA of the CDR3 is TGTGCCTGGAGAACTCGACAGGGAACCGTGGAGACCCAGTACTTC.

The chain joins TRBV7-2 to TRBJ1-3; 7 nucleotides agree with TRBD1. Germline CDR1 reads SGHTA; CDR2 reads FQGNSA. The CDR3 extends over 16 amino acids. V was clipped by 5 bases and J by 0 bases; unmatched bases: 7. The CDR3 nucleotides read TGTGCCAGCAGCAATGACAGGGTTTACTCTGGAAACACCATATATTTT. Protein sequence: CASSNDRVYSGNTIYF.

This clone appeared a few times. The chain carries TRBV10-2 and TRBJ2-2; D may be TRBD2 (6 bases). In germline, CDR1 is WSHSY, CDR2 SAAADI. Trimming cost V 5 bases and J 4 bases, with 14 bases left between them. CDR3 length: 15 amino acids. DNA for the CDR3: TGCGCCAGCAGTTCTAGACTAGGCGGCACCGGGGAGCTGTTTTTT. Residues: CASSSRLGGTGELFF.

The CDR3 region is CASSSGTGLSYGYTF. The CDR3 DNA is TGTGCCAGCAGCTCTGGGACAGGGCTGTCCTATGGCTACACCTTC. The rearrangement uses TRBV5-8 and TRBJ1-2; 9 bases fit TRBD1. The CDR3 covers 15 residues. Germline CDR1 SGHTS, CDR2 YDEGEE. J was trimmed by 4 bases and V by 3 bases; bases with no gene match: 7.

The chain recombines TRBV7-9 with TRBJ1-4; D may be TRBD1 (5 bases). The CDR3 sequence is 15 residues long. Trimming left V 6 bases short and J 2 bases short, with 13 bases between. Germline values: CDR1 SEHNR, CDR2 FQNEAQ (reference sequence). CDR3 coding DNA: TGTGCCAGCAGTTTGCGTGGGGCGACTAATGAAAAACTGTTTTTT. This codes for CASSLRGATNEKLFF. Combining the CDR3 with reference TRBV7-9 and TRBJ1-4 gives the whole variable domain DTGVSQNPRHKITKRGQNVTFRCDPISEHNRLYWYRQTLGQGPEFLTYFQNEAQLEKSRLLSDRFSAERPKGSFSTLEIQRTEQGDSAMYLCASSLRGATNEKLFFGSGTQLSVL.

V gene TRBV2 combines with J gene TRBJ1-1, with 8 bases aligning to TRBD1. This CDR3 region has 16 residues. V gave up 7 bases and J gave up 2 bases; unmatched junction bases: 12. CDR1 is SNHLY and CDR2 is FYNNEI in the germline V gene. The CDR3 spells CASIHLDRAVNTEAFF. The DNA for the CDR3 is TGTGCCAGCATCCACCTGGACAGGGCGGTTAACACTGAAGCTTTCTTT.

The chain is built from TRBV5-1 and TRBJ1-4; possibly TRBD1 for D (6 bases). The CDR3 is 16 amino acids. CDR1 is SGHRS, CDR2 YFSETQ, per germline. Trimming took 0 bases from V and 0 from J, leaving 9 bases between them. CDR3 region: CASSLGGGSTNEKLFF. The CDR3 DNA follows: TGCGCCAGCAGCTTGGGAGGGGGTTCAACTAATGAAAAACTGTTTTTT.

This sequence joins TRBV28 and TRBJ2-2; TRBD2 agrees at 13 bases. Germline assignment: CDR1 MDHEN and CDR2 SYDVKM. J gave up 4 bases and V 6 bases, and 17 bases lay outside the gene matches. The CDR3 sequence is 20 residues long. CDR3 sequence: CASSITSGRALRWLTGELFF. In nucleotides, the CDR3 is TGTGCCAGCAGCATTACTAGCGGGAGGGCCTTGAGGTGGCTCACCGGGGAGCTGTTTTTT.

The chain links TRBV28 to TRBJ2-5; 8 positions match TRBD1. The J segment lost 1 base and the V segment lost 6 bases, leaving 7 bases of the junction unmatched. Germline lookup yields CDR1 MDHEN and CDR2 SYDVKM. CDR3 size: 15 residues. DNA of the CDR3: TGTGCCAGCAGCCCTAGGGGGACAGGCCAAGAGACCCAGTACTTC. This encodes CASSPRGTGQETQYF.

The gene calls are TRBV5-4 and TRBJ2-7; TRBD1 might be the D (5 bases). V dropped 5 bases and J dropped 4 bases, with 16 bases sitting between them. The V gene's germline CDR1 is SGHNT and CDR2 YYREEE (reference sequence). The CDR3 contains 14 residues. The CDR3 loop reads CASSTQVGLYEQYF. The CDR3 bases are TGTGCCAGCAGTACACAGGTAGGATTGTACGAGCAGTACTTC.